Listed below are T cell receptor beta chains from one sample, sequenced in a study of early T cells in non-severe SARS-CoV-2 infection. One entry per CDR3 protein results from TCRdb running MiXCR on the 5' RACE reads. The repertoire holds 28,000 or so distinct CDR3 sequences, with 6% to 7% as singletons. The sequencing input was whole blood. The receptors originated from an adult who was a healthcare worker with PCR-confirmed SARS-CoV-2 infection or an uninfected control (not recorded which). CDR3s include the opening cysteine and the closing phenylalanine or tryptophan. D genes are given only for firm matches. For some rows the clone size is stated as once, few or many, or as a class when expanded; others skip it.

many	TRBV20-1	.	TRBJ2-7	CSASGPGAEQYF	TGCAGTGCTAGCGGACCAGGGGCAGAGCAGTACTTC
.	TRBV25-1	.	TRBJ2-7	CASSEEGQGKNEQYF	TGTGCCAGCAGTGAAGAGGGTCAGGGAAAGAATGAGCAGTACTTC
many	TRBV5-1	TRBD1	TRBJ1-1	CASSGGQGLTEAFF	TGCGCCAGCAGCGGGGGACAGGGGTTGACTGAAGCTTTCTTT
many	TRBV24-1	TRBD1	TRBJ2-3	CATSGGQGGPDTQYF	TGTGCCACCAGTGGGGGACAGGGAGGTCCAGATACGCAGTATTTT
.	TRBV4-2	.	TRBJ1-3	CASRRDGNTIYF	TGTGCCAGCAGGAGAGACGGAAACACCATATATTTT
many	TRBV7-2	.	TRBJ2-6	CASTLLSGGANVLTF	TGTGCCAGCACCCTTTTGAGTGGTGGGGCCAACGTCCTGACTTTC
few	TRBV4-3	TRBD2	TRBJ2-1	CASSQGVSGGAREQFF	TGCGCCAGCAGCCAAGGCGTAAGCGGGGGGGCCAGGGAGCAGTTCTTC
.	TRBV7-2	.	TRBJ1-2	CASSLSFSARYGYTF	TGTGCCAGCAGCTTATCTTTCTCGGCCCGATATGGCTACACCTTC
few	TRBV27	TRBD2	TRBJ2-3	CASSSRGATDTQYF	TGTGCCAGCAGTTCGCGGGGGGCCACAGATACGCAGTATTTT
many	TRBV7-9	TRBD2	TRBJ2-1	CASSLYRGGRATYNEQFF	TGTGCCAGCAGCTTATACCGAGGCGGGAGGGCCACCTACAATGAGCAGTTCTTC
many	TRBV7-2	TRBD2	TRBJ2-3	CASSRRLAGDSQYF	TGTGCCAGCAGCAGAAGACTAGCGGGGGATTCGCAGTATTTT
.	TRBV7-2	.	TRBJ2-5	CASSLRRGGIETQYF	TGTGCCAGCAGCTTACGGAGGGGGGGCATAGAGACCCAGTACTTC
few	TRBV6-5	TRBD2	TRBJ2-3	CASRPSRSGWRTDTQYF	TGTGCCAGCAGACCGTCTCGTAGCGGGTGGCGCACAGATACGCAGTATTTT
many	TRBV5-6	.	TRBJ1-1	CASSLEGGGGIAEAFF	TGTGCCAGCAGCTTGGAGGGGGGCGGAGGTATTGCTGAAGCTTTCTTT
many	TRBV19	.	TRBJ2-2	CASRSGENTGELFF	TGTGCCAGTAGGAGCGGAGAGAACACCGGGGAGCTGTTTTTT
many	TRBV12-3/TRBV12-4	.	TRBJ2-3	CASSLGADTQYF	TGTGCCAGCAGTTTGGGCGCAGATACGCAGTATTTT
.	TRBV20-1	.	TRBJ2-7	CSAREGLHYEQYF	TGCAGTGCTAGAGAGGGACTGCACTACGAGCAGTACTTC
.	TRBV10-1	.	TRBJ2-2	CASGDTMGELFF	TGCGCCAGCGGCGATACGATGGGGGAGCTGTTTTTT
many	TRBV7-2	TRBD1	TRBJ1-2	CASSPGQGGVYGYTF	TGTGCCAGCAGCCCAGGACAGGGTGGGGTCTATGGCTACACCTTC
many	TRBV2	.	TRBJ1-6	CASSEGSPLHF	TGTGCCAGCAGTGAAGGTTCACCCCTCCACTTT
many	TRBV7-9	.	TRBJ2-7	CASSPVAAVYEQYF	TGTGCCAGCAGCCCCGTAGCAGCGGTCTACGAGCAGTACTTC
many	TRBV5-1	TRBD2	TRBJ2-1	CASSSRGGRAPNEQFF	TGCGCCAGCAGCTCGCGGGGCGGGAGGGCCCCCAATGAGCAGTTCTTC
many	TRBV4-2	.	TRBJ2-5	CASSQGGQGLETQYF	TGTGCCAGCAGCCAAGGGGGCCAGGGATTAGAGACCCAGTACTTC
many	TRBV12-5	.	TRBJ2-2	CASGWGPGANTGELFF	TGTGCTAGTGGGTGGGGACCGGGGGCGAACACCGGGGAGCTGTTTTTT